The 16 T cell receptor beta chains presented below share a single source sample, sequenced in a study of immune cell composition in non-small cell lung cancer. Repertoires were generated with immunoSEQ multiplex PCR, while TCRdb's copy carries only in-frame clones and drops some. The data show 4,000 to 5,500 clones, 65% to 90% seen once. Input material: lung tumor tissue. The source of these receptors is a human donor with non-small cell lung cancer.

This clone has a handful of counts. The chain joins TRBV5-1 to TRBJ2-3; D is possibly TRBD2 (5 bases). The germline CDR1 and CDR2 sequences are SGHRS and YFSETQ. V was pared by 7 bases and J by 0 bases, with 12 bases between. This CDR3 has 14 residues. The CDR3 reads CASAVAGSTDTQYF. The CDR3 DNA sequence: TGCGCCAGCGCGGTTGCGGGCAGCACAGATACGCAGTATTTT. The whole variable domain, remainder taken from reference TRBV5-1 and TRBJ2-3, is KAGVTQTPRYLIKTRGQQVTLSCSPISGHRSVSWYQQTPGQGLQFLFEYFSETQRNKGNFPGRFSGRQFSNSRSEMNVSTLELGDSALYLCASAVAGSTDTQYFGPGTRLTVL.

The chain is built from TRBV6-5 and TRBJ2-7, with 7 bases aligning to TRBD2. V gave up 6 bases and J gave up 6 bases; unmatched junction bases: 14. This CDR3 region has 15 residues. The germline CDR1 and CDR2 sequences are MNHEY and SVGAGI. CDR3 protein: CASRPSFTTGGEQYF. Written as DNA, the CDR3 is TGTGCCAGCAGACCCTCTTTTACAACGGGGGGCGAGCAGTACTTC.

The rearrangement uses TRBV5-1 and TRBJ2-1, with D possibly being TRBD1 or TRBD2 (6 bases each). This CDR3 comprises 16 residues. With 0 bases removed from V and 2 bases from J, the gap between germline ends came to 12 bases. Germline values: CDR1 SGHRS, CDR2 YFSETQ. The CDR3 coding sequence is TGCGCCAGCAGCTTGGAGGGGGGCCCTACCTACAATGAGCAGTTCTTC. Translated: CASSLEGGPTYNEQFF.

The chain links TRBV28 to TRBJ1-1; 8 bases are shared with TRBD1. This CDR3 region has 14 residues. From germline, CDR1 is MDHEN and CDR2 SYDVKM. The ends lost 1 base at V and 5 bases at J; junction bases unmatched: 3. CDR3 region: CASSLLHRGTEAFF. CDR3 nucleotides: TGTGCCAGCAGTTTATTGCACAGGGGGACTGAAGCTTTCTTT.

J is TRBJ2-5 and V is TRBV9, with TRBD2 matching over 9 bases. V shed 3 bases and J 1 base; nucleotides not matched to a gene: 10. This CDR3 has 17 amino acids. The germline V gene has CDR1 SGDLS and CDR2 YYNGEE. The DNA for the CDR3 is TGTGCCAGCAGCGGGATGACAGCGGGGGGCCTCCAAGAGACCCAGTACTTC. Translated, it gives CASSGMTAGGLQETQYF.

This sequence joins TRBV6-1 and TRBJ1-1; D is ambiguous. Germline CDR1 and CDR2: MNHNS and SASEGT. The CDR3 runs 15 residues. V shed 2 bases and J shed 0 bases, with 10 bases lying between them. CDR3 in amino acids: CASSERIGMNTEAFF. For the CDR3, the DNA is TGTGCCAGCAGTGAAAGAATTGGGATGAACACTGAAGCTTTCTTT.

The rearrangement uses TRBV9 and TRBJ2-1, with TRBD2 matching over 12 bases. CDR3 length equals 17 residues. From germline, CDR1 is SGDLS and CDR2 YYNGEE. V lost 0 bases and J lost 4; bases outside the gene matches: 5. The CDR3 spells CASSVGASGGGYNEQFF. The CDR3 DNA reads TGTGCCAGCAGCGTAGGGGCTAGCGGGGGGGGATACAATGAGCAGTTCTTC. The full variable domain, its missing parts supplied by reference TRBV9 and TRBJ2-1, is DSGVTQTPKHLITATGQRVTLRCSPRSGDLSVYWYQQSLDQGLQFLIQYYNGEERAKGNILERFSAQQFPDLHSELNLSSLELGDSALYFCASSVGASGGGYNEQFFGPGTRLTVL.

The chain has TRBV27 and TRBJ1-2; 7 nucleotides align to TRBD1. J was trimmed by 7 bases and V by 3 bases; bases with no gene match: 8. The CDR3 extends over 14 amino acids. Germline V CDR1 and CDR2: MNHEY, SMNVEV (reference sequence). The CDR3 sequence: CASSFSPGGFGYTF. Written as DNA, the CDR3 is TGTGCCAGCAGTTTCAGTCCAGGGGGGTTTGGCTACACCTTC.

This clone was seen a few times. CDR3 amino acids: CASSPSGRVFHGYTF. CDR3 nucleotide sequence: TGTGCCAGCAGTCCGTCGGGCAGGGTATTCCATGGCTACACCTTC. The V call is TRBV6-5, the J call TRBJ1-2; D might be TRBD1 (5 bases). Germline-derived CDR1 and CDR2 are MNHEY and SVGAGI. The CDR3 length is 15 residues. Trimming left V 5 bases short and J 6 bases short, with 19 bases between.

This clone was seen once. This rearrangement joins TRBV6-4 to TRBJ1-3; D gene unclear. The germline CDR1 and CDR2 sequences are MRHNA and SNTAGT. This CDR3 comprises 13 residues. V was shortened by 4 bases and J by 4 bases, with 8 bases between the two germline ends. CDR3 region: CASSVLQGNTIYF. CDR3 nucleotides: TGTGCCAGCAGTGTCCTACAGGGAAACACCATATATTTT.

The chain has TRBV5-1 and TRBJ1-2; a possible D gene is TRBD1 (5 bases). In germline, CDR1 is SGHRS, CDR2 YFSETQ. The V gene lost 0 bases and the J gene lost 4 bases, with 13 bases spanning the gap. This CDR3 is 15 amino acids long. This CDR3 is CASSLVRDGFYGYTF. The DNA for the CDR3 is TGCGCCAGCAGCTTGGTCAGGGACGGGTTCTATGGCTACACCTTC.

The CDR3 DNA reads as TGTGCCAGCAGCCGAAACAGGGGGCGTGAAGCTTTCTTT. Amino acid sequence: CASSRNRGREAFF. The chain links TRBV5-6 to TRBJ1-1; 9 nucleotides agree with TRBD1. Germline V CDR1 and CDR2: SGHDT, YYEEEE. Losses at the gene ends were 4 bases for V and 7 bases for J; bases not matched to a gene: 5. The CDR3 spans 13 residues.

This clone was observed a few times. The chain couples TRBV23-1 to TRBJ1-6; D is undetermined. TRBV23-1 is an open reading frame whose function is uncertain. CDR3 size: 13 residues. V was clipped by 6 bases and J by 7 bases, with 10 bases between them. The CDR3 spells CASSPLTNSPLHF. The CDR3 DNA follows: TGCGCCAGCAGCCCCCTAACGAATTCACCCCTCCACTTT.

This chain connects TRBV15 to TRBJ1-2; D unclear. Germline V gives CDR1 LNHNV, CDR2 YYDKDF (reference sequence). Trimming took 6 bases from V and 6 from J, leaving 11 bases between them. This CDR3 is built from 12 residues. The CDR3 protein is CATRAELNGYTF. Written as DNA, the CDR3 is TGTGCCACCAGGGCTGAACTGAATGGCTACACCTTC.

The chain carries TRBV2 and TRBJ2-7; 7 bases map to TRBD1. Trimming removed 4 bases from V and 2 bases from J; junction bases left unmatched: 5. CDR1 is SNHLY, CDR2 FYNNEI, per germline. CDR3 size: 14 residues. The CDR3 loop is CASSVGTAPYEQYF. In DNA form, the CDR3 reads TGTGCCAGCAGTGTGGGGACAGCCCCCTACGAGCAGTACTTC.

This chain connects TRBV19 to TRBJ1-2; D is unresolved. V lost 5 bases and J lost 11, with 18 bases in between. Germline assignment: CDR1 LNHDA and CDR2 SQIVND (reference sequence). This CDR3 contains 13 residues. This CDR3 reads CASSFSTFRGYTF. The CDR3 DNA is TGTGCCAGTAGTTTTTCAACCTTTAGAGGATACACCTTC.